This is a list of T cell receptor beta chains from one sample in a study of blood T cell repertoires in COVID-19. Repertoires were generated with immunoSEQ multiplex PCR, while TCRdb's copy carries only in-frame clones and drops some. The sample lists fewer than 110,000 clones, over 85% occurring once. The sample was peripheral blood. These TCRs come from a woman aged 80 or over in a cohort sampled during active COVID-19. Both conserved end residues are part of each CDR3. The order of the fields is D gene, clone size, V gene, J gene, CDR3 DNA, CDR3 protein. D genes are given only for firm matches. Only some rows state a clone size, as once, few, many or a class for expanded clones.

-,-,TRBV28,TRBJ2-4,TGTGCCAGCAGTTTGGGGGGTGAGGCCAAAAACATTCAGTACTTC,CASSLGGEAKNIQYF
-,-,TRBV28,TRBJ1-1,TGTGCCAGCACGCCCTTTCGGGGGGCAGGGGCTTTCTTT,CASTPFRGAGAFF
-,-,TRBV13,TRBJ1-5,TGTGCCAGCAGCTTAGAGCTGAATCAGCCCCAGCATTTT,CASSLELNQPQHF
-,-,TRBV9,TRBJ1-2,TGTGCCAGCAGCGTAGGAGGGATTAACTATGGCTACACCTTC,CASSVGGINYGYTF
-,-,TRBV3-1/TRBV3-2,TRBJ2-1,TGTGCCAGCAGCCAAAATAGCGTGAGCTCCTACAATGAGCAGTTCTTC,CASSQNSVSSYNEQFF
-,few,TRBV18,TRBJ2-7,TGTGCCAGCTCACCATCCGGACAGACTACCTACGAGCAGTACTTC,CASSPSGQTTYEQYF
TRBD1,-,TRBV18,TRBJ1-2,TGTGCCAGCCAACGACAGGGAGAGAGTGGCTACACCTTC,CASQRQGESGYTF
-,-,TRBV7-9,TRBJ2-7,TGTGCCAGCAGCTTACTCCAGTCTTCCTACGAGCAGTACTTC,CASSLLQSSYEQYF
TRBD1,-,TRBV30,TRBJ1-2,TGTGCCTGGAGCACATTGACAGGGGGGATTGGCTACACCTTC,CAWSTLTGGIGYTF
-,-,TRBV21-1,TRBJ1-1,TGTGCCAGCAGCACCTGGACGCCGGGGGGTGACACTGAAGCTTTCTTT,CASSTWTPGGDTEAFF
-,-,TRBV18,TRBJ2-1,TGTGCCAGCTCAGTCCAGGGAACCTACAATGAGCAGTTCTTC,CASSVQGTYNEQFF
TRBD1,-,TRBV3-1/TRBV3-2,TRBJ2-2,TGTGCCAGCAGCCAAGGGGACAGCCGTGTAGCCGGGGAGCTGTTTTTT,CASSQGDSRVAGELFF
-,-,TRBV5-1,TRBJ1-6,TGCGCCAGCAGCTTGGCGGGGGAACGATCACCCCTCCACTTT,CASSLAGERSPLHF
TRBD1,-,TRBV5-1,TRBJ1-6,TGCGCCAGCAGCTTCCGGACAGGGGACATTAATTCACCCCTCCACTTT,CASSFRTGDINSPLHF
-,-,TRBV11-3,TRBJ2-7,TGTGCCAGCAGCTCCCTGGAGGGCGAGCAGTACTTC,CASSSLEGEQYF
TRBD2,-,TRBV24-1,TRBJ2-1,TGTGCCACCAGTGGAGGCGGGGGCTACAATGAGCAGTTCTTC,CATSGGGGYNEQFF
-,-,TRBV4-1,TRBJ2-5,TGCGCCAGCAGCCCCTGGCTAGGCGAGACCCAGTACTTC,CASSPWLGETQYF
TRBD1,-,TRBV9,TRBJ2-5,TGTGCCAGCAGCGTAGGCCCCACGACAGGGAACCAAGAGACCCAGTACTTC,CASSVGPTTGNQETQYF
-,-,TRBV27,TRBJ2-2,TGTGCCAGCAGTTCCTACACCGGGGAGCTGTTTTTT,CASSSYTGELFF
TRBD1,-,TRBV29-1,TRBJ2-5,TGCAGCGTTGCTCAGGGGGTAGAGACCCAGTACTTC,CSVAQGVETQYF
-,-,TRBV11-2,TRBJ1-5,TGTGCCAGCAGCTTAGCCGGGGGGAGCAATCAGCCCCAGCATTTT,CASSLAGGSNQPQHF
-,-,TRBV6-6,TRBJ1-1,TGTGCCAGCAGTTACTCGACAGGTATGAACACTGAAGCTTTCTTT,CASSYSTGMNTEAFF
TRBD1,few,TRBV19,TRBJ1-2,TGTGCCAGTAGTATTGGACAGGAAAACTATGGCTACACCTTC,CASSIGQENYGYTF
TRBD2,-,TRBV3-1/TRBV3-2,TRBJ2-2,TGTGCCAGCACCCTGCGGGGGGGCTTCGGGGAGCTGTTTTTT,CASTLRGGFGELFF
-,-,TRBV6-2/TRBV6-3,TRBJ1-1,TGTGCCAGCAGTTACTCGTTTGCTTCGGCAATCAGGGGACGCACTGAAGCTTTCTTT,CASSYSFASAIRGRTEAFF
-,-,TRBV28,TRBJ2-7,TGTGCCAGCAGTTTGTCGAGCTCCTACGAGCAGTACTTC,CASSLSSSYEQYF
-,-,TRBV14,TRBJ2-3,TGTGCCAGCAGCCAAGATGAGGCTGCTCCGCAGTATTTT,CASSQDEAAPQYF
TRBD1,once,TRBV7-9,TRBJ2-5,TGTGCCAGCAGCCCCCCCCTGACAGGGCCCAAGACCCAGTACTTC,CASSPPLTGPKTQYF
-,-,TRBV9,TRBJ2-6,TGTGCCAGCAGCGTAGCGTCAGGGGCTGGGGCCAACGTCCTGACTTTC,CASSVASGAGANVLTF
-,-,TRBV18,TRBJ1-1,TGTGCCAGCTCCCCGCAGCGGAACTTGAACACTGAAGCTTTCTTT,CASSPQRNLNTEAFF